A selection of T cell receptor beta chains follows, all from one sample in a study of OX40 agonist ivuxolimab in advanced cancers. The assay was immunoSEQ multiplex PCR, and TCRdb's table has in-frame clones only and misses some. Seen here are 35,000 to 45,000 clones, more than 75% observed once, and the top ten hold about 13%. The specimen was CD4+ or CD8+ T cells sorted from blood, collected in a trial of the OX40 agonist ivuxolimab. The receptors stem from an adult with an advanced solid tumor such as melanoma, head and neck, liver or kidney cancer. Each CDR3 is given with its conserved first and last residue. Each record gives: V gene, CDR3 length, clone size, D gene, J gene, CDR3 DNA, CDR3 protein. A D gene is named only where the DNA matches it firmly. Clone sizes are given selectively: once, few, many, or a class where the clone is expanded.

v_gene: TRBV7-2
len: 14
abundance: NA
d_gene: NA
j_gene: TRBJ2-7
CDR3nt: TGTGCCAGCAGCTTCCAGTCCACTACCTACGAGCAGTACTTC
CDR3aa: CASSFQSTTYEQYF

v_gene: TRBV19
len: 15
abundance: NA
d_gene: TRBD1
j_gene: TRBJ2-7
CDR3nt: TGTGCCAGTAGTATACGGGACAGGTTAGCCTACGAGCAGTACTTC
CDR3aa: CASSIRDRLAYEQYF

v_gene: TRBV7-9
len: 15
abundance: NA
d_gene: NA
j_gene: TRBJ1-4
CDR3nt: TGTGCCAGCAGCTCACCGGGCCTAGGGGGTGAAAAACTGTTTTTT
CDR3aa: CASSSPGLGGEKLFF

v_gene: TRBV15
len: 17
abundance: NA
d_gene: TRBD2
j_gene: TRBJ2-7
CDR3nt: TGTGCCACCAGCAGAGGGCTAGCGGGAGGGGACCCCTACGAGCAGTACTTC
CDR3aa: CATSRGLAGGDPYEQYF

v_gene: TRBV9
len: 16
abundance: NA
d_gene: NA
j_gene: TRBJ2-3
CDR3nt: TGTGCCAGCAGCGTAGGGAACAGGCTCAGCACAGATACGCAGTATTTT
CDR3aa: CASSVGNRLSTDTQYF

v_gene: TRBV18
len: 18
abundance: NA
d_gene: TRBD2
j_gene: TRBJ2-2
CDR3nt: TGTGCCAGCTCACTCCTGACTAGCGGGAGGATTATCACCGGGGAGCTGTTTTTT
CDR3aa: CASSLLTSGRIITGELFF

v_gene: TRBV5-8
len: 14
abundance: once
d_gene: NA
j_gene: TRBJ1-1
CDR3nt: TGTGCCAGCAGCAGGTTTAGGGACTTTCCGGTGGCTTTCTTT
CDR3aa: CASSRFRDFPVAFF

v_gene: TRBV9
len: 13
abundance: NA
d_gene: NA
j_gene: TRBJ2-2
CDR3nt: TGTGCCAGCAGCCCACCGAACACCGGGGAGCTGTTTTTT
CDR3aa: CASSPPNTGELFF

v_gene: TRBV28
len: 16
abundance: NA
d_gene: TRBD2
j_gene: TRBJ2-7
CDR3nt: TGTGCCAGCAGCCTACCACTAGCGGCTAGCTCCTACGAGCAGTACTTC
CDR3aa: CASSLPLAASSYEQYF

v_gene: TRBV7-3
len: 15
abundance: NA
d_gene: TRBD1
j_gene: TRBJ2-7
CDR3nt: TGTGCCAGCAGCTTAACAACAGGGGGCTCCTACGAGCAGTACTTC
CDR3aa: CASSLTTGGSYEQYF

v_gene: TRBV30
len: 12
abundance: NA
d_gene: NA
j_gene: TRBJ2-2
CDR3nt: TGTGCCGGATGGGGGAACACCGGGGAGCTGTTTTTT
CDR3aa: CAGWGNTGELFF

v_gene: TRBV7-9
len: 15
abundance: NA
d_gene: NA
j_gene: TRBJ1-1
CDR3nt: TGTGCCAGCAGCTCGCCGGGACAAACGAACACTGAAGCTTTCTTT
CDR3aa: CASSSPGQTNTEAFF

v_gene: TRBV6-5
len: 13
abundance: once
d_gene: NA
j_gene: TRBJ1-6
CDR3nt: TGTGCCGTGGGGGGCAGCTATAATTCACCCCTCCACTTT
CDR3aa: CAVGGSYNSPLHF

v_gene: TRBV7-2
len: 15
abundance: once
d_gene: TRBD1
j_gene: TRBJ2-7
CDR3nt: TGTGCCAGCAGCCAAGACAGGGGGCTCTCATACGAGCAGTACTTC
CDR3aa: CASSQDRGLSYEQYF

v_gene: TRBV5-5
len: 14
abundance: NA
d_gene: TRBD1
j_gene: TRBJ1-5
CDR3nt: TGTGCCAGCAGTTTCCAGGGGGGCAATCAGCCCCAGCATTTT
CDR3aa: CASSFQGGNQPQHF

v_gene: TRBV27
len: 14
abundance: few
d_gene: TRBD1
j_gene: TRBJ1-1
CDR3nt: TGTGCCAGCAGTTACGGGACAGAGAACACTGAAGCTTTCTTT
CDR3aa: CASSYGTENTEAFF

v_gene: TRBV6-5
len: 15
abundance: NA
d_gene: TRBD2
j_gene: TRBJ2-7
CDR3nt: TGTGCCAGCAGTCCAATTAGCGGGCTCTCCTACGAGCAGTACTTC
CDR3aa: CASSPISGLSYEQYF

v_gene: TRBV11-2
len: 15
abundance: NA
d_gene: TRBD2
j_gene: TRBJ2-1
CDR3nt: TGTGCCAGCAGCTACACGACTAGCGGGTTTTTTGAGCAGTTCTTC
CDR3aa: CASSYTTSGFFEQFF

v_gene: TRBV4-1
len: 14
abundance: few
d_gene: NA
j_gene: TRBJ2-7
CDR3nt: TGCGCCAGCAGCCAAGCTCCAGGAGGCTACGAGCAGTACTTC
CDR3aa: CASSQAPGGYEQYF

v_gene: TRBV7-9
len: 13
abundance: NA
d_gene: TRBD1
j_gene: TRBJ1-1
CDR3nt: TGTGCCAGTCAGACAGGGTGGAACACTGAAGCTTTCTTT
CDR3aa: CASQTGWNTEAFF

v_gene: TRBV25-1
len: 14
abundance: NA
d_gene: NA
j_gene: TRBJ1-3
CDR3nt: TGTGCCAGCAGTGGCCTTCCTCCGGGAAACACCATATATTTT
CDR3aa: CASSGLPPGNTIYF

v_gene: TRBV4-3
len: 13
abundance: NA
d_gene: NA
j_gene: TRBJ2-2
CDR3nt: TGCGCCAGCAGCGAACTACAGGGAATGGAGCTGTTTTTT
CDR3aa: CASSELQGMELFF

v_gene: TRBV7-3
len: 16
abundance: NA
d_gene: TRBD2
j_gene: TRBJ2-3
CDR3nt: TGTGCCAGCAGCTGGGGACTAGCGGACTACACAGATACGCAGTATTTT
CDR3aa: CASSWGLADYTDTQYF

v_gene: TRBV15
len: 15
abundance: NA
d_gene: NA
j_gene: TRBJ2-6
CDR3nt: TGTGCCACCAGCTACGAGGGCTCTGGGGCCAACGTCCTGACTTTC
CDR3aa: CATSYEGSGANVLTF

v_gene: TRBV11-3
len: 17
abundance: few
d_gene: TRBD2
j_gene: TRBJ2-2
CDR3nt: TGTGCCAGCAGCTTAATTGCGCCTAGCGGAATCACCGGGGAGCTGTTTTTT
CDR3aa: CASSLIAPSGITGELFF

v_gene: TRBV7-9
len: 14
abundance: NA
d_gene: TRBD2
j_gene: TRBJ2-7
CDR3nt: TGTGCCAGCAGCCCCACTAGCGGGGTGAGGGAGCAGTACTTC
CDR3aa: CASSPTSGVREQYF

v_gene: TRBV4-3
len: 19
abundance: NA
d_gene: TRBD2
j_gene: TRBJ2-1
CDR3nt: TGCGCCAGCAGCCCGTCGACTAGCGGGAGTTTCCTCCTCGGGGGTGAGCAGTTCTTC
CDR3aa: CASSPSTSGSFLLGGEQFF

v_gene: TRBV10-2
len: 11
abundance: NA
d_gene: NA
j_gene: TRBJ1-1
CDR3nt: TGCGCCAGCAGGGGGGGAACTGAAGCTTTCTTT
CDR3aa: CASRGGTEAFF

v_gene: TRBV7-9
len: 15
abundance: few
d_gene: NA
j_gene: TRBJ1-1
CDR3nt: TGTGCCAGCAGCTTGGGGTGGCAGGCGAACACTGAAGCTTTCTTT
CDR3aa: CASSLGWQANTEAFF

v_gene: TRBV15
len: 16
abundance: few
d_gene: NA
j_gene: TRBJ2-3
CDR3nt: TGTGCCACCAGCACCATGAAGGTCCTCACTTCAGATACGCAGTATTTT
CDR3aa: CATSTMKVLTSDTQYF

v_gene: TRBV29-1
len: 15
abundance: NA
d_gene: NA
j_gene: TRBJ2-2
CDR3nt: TGCAGCGTTGAAGAATCGGGGGCGAACACCGGGGAGCTGTTTTTT
CDR3aa: CSVEESGANTGELFF

v_gene: TRBV7-9
len: 14
abundance: NA
d_gene: NA
j_gene: TRBJ1-1
CDR3nt: TGTGCCAGCAGCCAAGGTAACGGGGAGACTGAAGCTTTCTTT
CDR3aa: CASSQGNGETEAFF

v_gene: TRBV4-2
len: 17
abundance: few
d_gene: NA
j_gene: TRBJ2-3
CDR3nt: TGTGCCAGCAGCCAAGTCCCGAGGGACTCCTACACAGATACGCAGTATTTT
CDR3aa: CASSQVPRDSYTDTQYF

v_gene: TRBV30
len: 15
abundance: NA
d_gene: TRBD2
j_gene: TRBJ2-1
CDR3nt: TGTGCCTGGAGTAGGGGGACTAGCTCCGGGGATGAGCAGTTCTTC
CDR3aa: CAWSRGTSSGDEQFF

v_gene: TRBV4-1
len: 15
abundance: NA
d_gene: TRBD2
j_gene: TRBJ2-2
CDR3nt: TGCGCCAGCAGCCACGTCCGGGAGGGCCCTGGGGAGCTGTTTTTT
CDR3aa: CASSHVREGPGELFF

v_gene: TRBV9
len: 13
abundance: NA
d_gene: NA
j_gene: TRBJ2-1
CDR3nt: TGTGCCAGCAGCGTAGCTCAATACAATGAGCAGTTCTTC
CDR3aa: CASSVAQYNEQFF

v_gene: TRBV6-4
len: 15
abundance: NA
d_gene: TRBD2
j_gene: TRBJ2-3
CDR3nt: TGTGCCAGCAGGGCTAGCGGGAGAGTCACAGATACGCAGTATTTT
CDR3aa: CASRASGRVTDTQYF

v_gene: TRBV7-6
len: 15
abundance: NA
d_gene: NA
j_gene: TRBJ2-7
CDR3nt: TGTGCCAGCAGCTTAGAAGGCAGGGCCTCCTACGAGCAGTACTTC
CDR3aa: CASSLEGRASYEQYF

v_gene: TRBV7-6
len: 14
abundance: few
d_gene: NA
j_gene: TRBJ1-1
CDR3nt: TGTGCCAGCAGCTTAGGTCCAGGGAACACTGAAGCTTTCTTT
CDR3aa: CASSLGPGNTEAFF

v_gene: TRBV11-1
len: 11
abundance: NA
d_gene: NA
j_gene: TRBJ2-5
CDR3nt: TGTGCCAGCAGCTACCAAGAGACCCAGTACTTC
CDR3aa: CASSYQETQYF